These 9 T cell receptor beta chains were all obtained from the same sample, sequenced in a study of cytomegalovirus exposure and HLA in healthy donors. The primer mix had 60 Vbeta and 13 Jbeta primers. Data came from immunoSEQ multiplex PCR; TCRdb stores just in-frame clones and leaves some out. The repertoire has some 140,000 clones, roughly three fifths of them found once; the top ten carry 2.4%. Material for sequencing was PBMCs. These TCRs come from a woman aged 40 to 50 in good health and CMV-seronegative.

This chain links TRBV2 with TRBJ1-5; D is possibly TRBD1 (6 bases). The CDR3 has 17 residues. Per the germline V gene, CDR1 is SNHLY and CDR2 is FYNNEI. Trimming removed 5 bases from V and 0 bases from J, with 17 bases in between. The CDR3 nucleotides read TGTGCCAGCAGTTCATCACCAGGGGAATATAGCAATCAGCCCCAGCATTTT. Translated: CASSSSPGEYSNQPQHF.

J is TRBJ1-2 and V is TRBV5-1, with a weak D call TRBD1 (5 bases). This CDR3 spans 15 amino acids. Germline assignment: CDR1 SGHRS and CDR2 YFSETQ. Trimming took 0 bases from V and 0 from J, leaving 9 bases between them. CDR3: CASSLATGSNYGYTF. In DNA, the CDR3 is TGCGCCAGCAGCTTGGCTACAGGCTCTAACTATGGCTACACCTTC.

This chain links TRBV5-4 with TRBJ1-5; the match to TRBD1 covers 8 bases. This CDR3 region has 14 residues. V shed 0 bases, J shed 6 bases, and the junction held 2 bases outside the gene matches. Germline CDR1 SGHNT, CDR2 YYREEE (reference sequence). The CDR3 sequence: CASSLGTGIQPQHF. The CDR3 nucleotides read TGTGCCAGCAGCTTGGGGACAGGGATTCAGCCCCAGCATTTT.

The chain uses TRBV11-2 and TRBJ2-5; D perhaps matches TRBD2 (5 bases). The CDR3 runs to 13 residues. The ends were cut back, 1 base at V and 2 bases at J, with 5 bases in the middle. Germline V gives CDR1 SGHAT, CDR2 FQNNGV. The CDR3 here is CASSLGLQETQYF. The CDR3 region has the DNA TGTGCCAGCAGCTTAGGACTACAAGAGACCCAGTACTTC.

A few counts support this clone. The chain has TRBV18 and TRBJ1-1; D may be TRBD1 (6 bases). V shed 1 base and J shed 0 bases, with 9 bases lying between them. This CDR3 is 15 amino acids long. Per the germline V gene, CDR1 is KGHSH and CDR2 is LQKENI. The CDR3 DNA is TGTGCCAGCTCACCACGAAGGGACATGAACACTGAAGCTTTCTTT. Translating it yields CASSPRRDMNTEAFF.

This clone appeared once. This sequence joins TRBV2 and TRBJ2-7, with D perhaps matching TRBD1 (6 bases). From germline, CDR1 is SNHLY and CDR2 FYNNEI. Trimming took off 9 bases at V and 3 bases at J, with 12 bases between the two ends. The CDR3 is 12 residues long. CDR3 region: CASRRGGYEQYF. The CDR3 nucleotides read TGTGCCAGTCGACGAGGGGGCTACGAGCAGTACTTC.

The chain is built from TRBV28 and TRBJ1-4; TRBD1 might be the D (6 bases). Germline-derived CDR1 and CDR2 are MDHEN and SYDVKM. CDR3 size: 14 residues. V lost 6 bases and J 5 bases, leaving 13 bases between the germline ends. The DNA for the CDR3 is TGTGCCAGCAGGACGGACAGCTCGAATGAAAAACTGTTTTTT. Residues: CASRTDSSNEKLFF.

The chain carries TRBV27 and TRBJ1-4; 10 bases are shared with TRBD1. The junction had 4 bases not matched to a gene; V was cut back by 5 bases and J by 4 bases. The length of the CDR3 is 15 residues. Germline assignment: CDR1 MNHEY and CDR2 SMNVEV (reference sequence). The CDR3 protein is CASSDRGHNNEKLFF. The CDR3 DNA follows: TGTGCCAGCAGTGACAGGGGGCACAATAATGAAAAACTGTTTTTT.

The CDR3: CSYGGDTEAFF. Here the CDR3 DNA reads TGCAGTTACGGCGGGGACACTGAAGCTTTCTTT. The chain joins TRBV20-1 to TRBJ1-1, with D uncertain. The germline gives CDR1 DFQATT, CDR2 SNEGSKA (reference sequence). This CDR3 has 11 amino acids. V was shortened by 8 bases and J by 3 bases, with 10 bases between the two germline ends.